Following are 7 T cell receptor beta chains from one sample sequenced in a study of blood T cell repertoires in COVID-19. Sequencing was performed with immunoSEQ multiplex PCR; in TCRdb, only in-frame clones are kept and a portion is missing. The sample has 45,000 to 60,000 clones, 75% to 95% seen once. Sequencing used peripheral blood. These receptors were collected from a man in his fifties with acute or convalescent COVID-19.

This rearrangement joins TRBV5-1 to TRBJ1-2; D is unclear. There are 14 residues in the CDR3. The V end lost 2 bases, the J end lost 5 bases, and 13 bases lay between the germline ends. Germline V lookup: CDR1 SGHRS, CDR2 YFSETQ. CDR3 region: CASSLRTALYGYTF. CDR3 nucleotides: TGCGCCAGCAGCTTACGGACTGCCCTTTATGGCTACACCTTC. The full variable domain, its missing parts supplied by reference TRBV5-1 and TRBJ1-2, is KAGVTQTPRYLIKTRGQQVTLSCSPISGHRSVSWYQQTPGQGLQFLFEYFSETQRNKGNFPGRFSGRQFSNSRSEMNVSTLELGDSALYLCASSLRTALYGYTFGSGTRLTVV.

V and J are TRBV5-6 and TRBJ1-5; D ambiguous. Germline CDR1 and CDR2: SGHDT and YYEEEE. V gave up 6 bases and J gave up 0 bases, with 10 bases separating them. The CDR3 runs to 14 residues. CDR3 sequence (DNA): TGTGCCAGCACCTTTGGCCTTAGCAATCAGCCCCAGCATTTT. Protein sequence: CASTFGLSNQPQHF.

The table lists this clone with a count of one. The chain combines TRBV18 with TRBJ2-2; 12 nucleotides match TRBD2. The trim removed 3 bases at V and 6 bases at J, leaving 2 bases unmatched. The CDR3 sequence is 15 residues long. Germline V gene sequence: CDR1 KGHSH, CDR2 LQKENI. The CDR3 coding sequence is TGTGCCAGCTCACCGACTAGCGGGGGTGCCGGGGAGCTGTTTTTT. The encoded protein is CASSPTSGGAGELFF.

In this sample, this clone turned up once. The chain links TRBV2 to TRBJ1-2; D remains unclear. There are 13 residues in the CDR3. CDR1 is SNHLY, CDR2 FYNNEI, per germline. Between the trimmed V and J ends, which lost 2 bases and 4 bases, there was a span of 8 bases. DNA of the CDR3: TGTGCCAGCAGTGAATCGAGGAGCTATGGCTACACCTTC. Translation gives CASSESRSYGYTF.

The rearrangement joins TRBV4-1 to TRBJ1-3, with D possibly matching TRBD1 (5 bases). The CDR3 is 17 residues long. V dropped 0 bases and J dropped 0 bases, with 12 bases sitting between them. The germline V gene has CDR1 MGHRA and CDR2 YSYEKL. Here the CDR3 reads CASSQDMGLSSGNTIYF. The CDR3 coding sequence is TGCGCCAGCAGCCAAGATATGGGACTATCCTCTGGAAACACCATATATTTT.

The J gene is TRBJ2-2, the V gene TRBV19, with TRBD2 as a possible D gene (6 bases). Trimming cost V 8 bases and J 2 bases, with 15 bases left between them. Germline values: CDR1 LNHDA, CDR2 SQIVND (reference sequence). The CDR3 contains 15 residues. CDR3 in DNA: TGTGCCAGTGGAGGGACCGTTTTCAACACCGGGGAGCTGTTTTTT. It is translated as CASGGTVFNTGELFF.

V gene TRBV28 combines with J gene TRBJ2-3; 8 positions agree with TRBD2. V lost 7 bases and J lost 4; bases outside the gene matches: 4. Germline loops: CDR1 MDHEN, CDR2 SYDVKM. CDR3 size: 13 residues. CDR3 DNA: TGTGCCAGCAAGGGAGCGGGGGCAGATACGCAGTATTTT. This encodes CASKGAGADTQYF.